A selection of T cell receptor beta chains follows, all from one sample in a study of T cell responses to AZD1222 COVID-19 vaccine. Using immunoSEQ multiplex PCR, the repertoire was profiled, and TCRdb retains in-frame clones only, with some absent. The sample carries over 120,000 clones, approximately 93% recorded once. This sample comprised peripheral blood, obtained after recovery from COVID-19. The receptors derive from an adult who had recovered from COVID-19. The CDR3 runs from the conserved cysteine through the conserved F or W. The D gene is left open where the match is weak. Expanded clones get a size class; other rows say once, few or many, or leave the size out.

clone size: .; J gene: TRBJ1-4; V gene: TRBV6-5; D gene: .; CDR3 DNA: TGTGCCACGAAGACAGGTTTCACAAATGAAAAACTGTTTTTT; CDR3 protein: CATKTGFTNEKLFF
clone size: .; J gene: TRBJ2-7; V gene: TRBV7-9; D gene: .; CDR3 DNA: TGTGCCAGCAGCTCGTTGGAAGGGAGCGCGTCCGAGCAGTACTTC; CDR3 protein: CASSSLEGSASEQYF
clone size: once; J gene: TRBJ1-6; V gene: TRBV27; D gene: .; CDR3 DNA: TGTGCCAGCAGTTTATGGCCAGGGATAAATTCACCCCTCCACTTT; CDR3 protein: CASSLWPGINSPLHF
clone size: .; J gene: TRBJ2-5; V gene: TRBV5-6; D gene: .; CDR3 DNA: TGTGCCAGCAGCTTGGCAGTGCAAGAGACCCAGTACTTC; CDR3 protein: CASSLAVQETQYF
clone size: .; J gene: TRBJ1-2; V gene: TRBV10-3; D gene: TRBD1; CDR3 DNA: TGTGCCATCAGAGGGAGGGACAGGAATGGCTACACCTTC; CDR3 protein: CAIRGRDRNGYTF
clone size: once; J gene: TRBJ1-1; V gene: TRBV18; D gene: .; CDR3 DNA: TGTGCCAGCTCACTTGAGGGATCTTGGGCTTTCTTT; CDR3 protein: CASSLEGSWAFF
clone size: .; J gene: TRBJ1-1; V gene: TRBV11-1; D gene: .; CDR3 DNA: TGTGCCAGCAGCCGCAACACTGAAGCTTTCTTT; CDR3 protein: CASSRNTEAFF
clone size: .; J gene: TRBJ1-5; V gene: TRBV12-5; D gene: .; CDR3 DNA: TGTGCTAGTGGTTCTCCTATGGGGGTCGGCAATCAGCCCCAGCATTTT; CDR3 protein: CASGSPMGVGNQPQHF
clone size: .; J gene: TRBJ2-1; V gene: TRBV28; D gene: TRBD1; CDR3 DNA: TGTGCCAGCAGTTTTCGGACAGGCTTATCAAATGAGCAGTTCTTC; CDR3 protein: CASSFRTGLSNEQFF
clone size: .; J gene: TRBJ2-5; V gene: TRBV19; D gene: .; CDR3 DNA: TGTGCCAGTAGTACGTCAGGGCAAGAGACCCAGTACTTC; CDR3 protein: CASSTSGQETQYF
clone size: .; J gene: TRBJ1-4; V gene: TRBV15; D gene: .; CDR3 DNA: TGTGCCACCAGCAGAGGAGCAGGAGACAATGAAAAACTGTTTTTT; CDR3 protein: CATSRGAGDNEKLFF
clone size: .; J gene: TRBJ2-2; V gene: TRBV28; D gene: TRBD1; CDR3 DNA: TGTGCCAGCAGTTCCCCCCCCCGGGACAGCATAAACACCGGGGAGCTGTTTTTT; CDR3 protein: CASSSPPRDSINTGELFF
clone size: .; J gene: TRBJ2-7; V gene: TRBV2; D gene: TRBD2; CDR3 DNA: TGTGCCAGCAGTGAACGGGGGGGCGCGCTCTACGAGCAGTACTTC; CDR3 protein: CASSERGGALYEQYF
clone size: .; J gene: TRBJ1-2; V gene: TRBV30; D gene: .; CDR3 DNA: TGTGCCTGGAGGCGGTCGATGACACCTAACTATGGCTACACCTTC; CDR3 protein: CAWRRSMTPNYGYTF
clone size: once; J gene: TRBJ1-1; V gene: TRBV7-8; D gene: .; CDR3 DNA: TGTGCCAGCAGCCCGTGGGGGGGCGAGATGAACACTGAAGCTTTCTTT; CDR3 protein: CASSPWGGEMNTEAFF
clone size: .; J gene: TRBJ2-3; V gene: TRBV9; D gene: .; CDR3 DNA: TGTGCCAGCAGCGTCGCGGAGGGGATCAGGGGAGGGGATACGCAGTATTTT; CDR3 protein: CASSVAEGIRGGDTQYF
clone size: once; J gene: TRBJ1-1; V gene: TRBV30; D gene: TRBD1; CDR3 DNA: TGTGCCTGCGGACAGGGGAAGAACACTGAAGCTTTCTTT; CDR3 protein: CACGQGKNTEAFF
clone size: .; J gene: TRBJ2-1; V gene: TRBV7-9; D gene: TRBD2; CDR3 DNA: TGTGCCAGCAGCCCTCAGACTAGCGGTCCGGGGGGAACCTACAATGAGCAGTTCTTC; CDR3 protein: CASSPQTSGPGGTYNEQFF
clone size: .; J gene: TRBJ2-7; V gene: TRBV28; D gene: TRBD1; CDR3 DNA: TGTGCCAGCAGCCGTGGGGACAGAGGTGGCTCCTACGAGCAGTACTTC; CDR3 protein: CASSRGDRGGSYEQYF
clone size: .; J gene: TRBJ1-4; V gene: TRBV2; D gene: TRBD1; CDR3 DNA: TGTGCCAGCAGCGGGACAGGGTGGGATGAAAAACTGTTTTTT; CDR3 protein: CASSGTGWDEKLFF
clone size: .; J gene: TRBJ2-7; V gene: TRBV27; D gene: TRBD1; CDR3 DNA: TGTGCCAGCAGTTTAGGCAGGGGGAGCTACGAGCAGTACTTC; CDR3 protein: CASSLGRGSYEQYF
clone size: .; J gene: TRBJ1-2; V gene: TRBV12-5; D gene: .; CDR3 DNA: TGTGCTAGTGGTTTGGTACTGTCTAGGGTTCACTATGGCTACACCTTC; CDR3 protein: CASGLVLSRVHYGYTF
clone size: .; J gene: TRBJ1-4; V gene: TRBV18; D gene: .; CDR3 DNA: TGTGCCAGCTCAGGGTCAACTAATGAAAAACTGTTTTTT; CDR3 protein: CASSGSTNEKLFF
clone size: .; J gene: TRBJ2-2; V gene: TRBV3-1/TRBV3-2; D gene: .; CDR3 DNA: TGTGCCAGCAGCCAAGGGGCCGGCGTACCCGGGGAGCTGTTTTTT; CDR3 protein: CASSQGAGVPGELFF
clone size: .; J gene: TRBJ2-1; V gene: TRBV2; D gene: .; CDR3 DNA: TGTGCCAGCAGTGAGGGGGGTTACTCCTACAATGAGCAGTTCTTC; CDR3 protein: CASSEGGYSYNEQFF
clone size: .; J gene: TRBJ2-5; V gene: TRBV5-1; D gene: .; CDR3 DNA: TGCGCCAGCAGCTTGTTCCCGGGGCAAGAGACCCAGTACTTC; CDR3 protein: CASSLFPGQETQYF
clone size: once; J gene: TRBJ2-7; V gene: TRBV5-6; D gene: TRBD1; CDR3 DNA: TGTGCCAGCAGCCGGGGACAGCGCTCCTACGAGCAGTACTTC; CDR3 protein: CASSRGQRSYEQYF
clone size: .; J gene: TRBJ2-5; V gene: TRBV3-1/TRBV3-2; D gene: .; CDR3 DNA: TGTGCCAGCAGCCAAGATCCTAGCCTTGTAGTTACAAGGTACTTC; CDR3 protein: CASSQDPSLVVTRYF
clone size: medium-sized; J gene: TRBJ2-1; V gene: TRBV3-1/TRBV3-2; D gene: .; CDR3 DNA: TGTGCCAGCAGCCAAGATCTAAGACCTTCCAATGAGCAGTTCTTC; CDR3 protein: CASSQDLRPSNEQFF
clone size: .; J gene: TRBJ2-7; V gene: TRBV19; D gene: TRBD1; CDR3 DNA: TGTGCCAGTAGTCCAATCCGGGACAGGGGAAGGAAATACGAGCAGTACTTC; CDR3 protein: CASSPIRDRGRKYEQYF
clone size: .; J gene: TRBJ1-6; V gene: TRBV24-1; D gene: .; CDR3 DNA: TGTGCCACCAGTGACGGTCGGGGGAATTCACCCCTCCACTTT; CDR3 protein: CATSDGRGNSPLHF
clone size: .; J gene: TRBJ1-6; V gene: TRBV7-6; D gene: .; CDR3 DNA: TGTGCCAGCAGCTTAGCGACGGGTCCCCTCCACTTT; CDR3 protein: CASSLATGPLHF